A single T cell receptor (beta chain) is shown here with its context. TCRdb's copy holds only in-frame clones and misses some; the assay was immunoSEQ multiplex PCR. The sample shows some 20,000 clones, around 88% of them seen only once. This record comes from a study of early stage breast cancer tumors. Germline V gives CDR1 SGHRS, CDR2 YFSETQ. V dropped 0 bases and J dropped 1; count of bases not matched to a gene: 2. The CDR3 has 15 residues. The sequencing input was blood. This rearrangement joins TRBV5-1 to TRBJ2-3; 7 bases line up with TRBD1. The receptor's source is a person aged 65-85 years with breast cancer. The CDR3 spells CASSLADRRTDTQYF. The CDR3 bases are TGCGCCAGCAGCTTGGCGGACAGGCGCACAGATACGCAGTATTTT. Based on the CDR3 plus reference TRBV5-1 and TRBJ2-3, the full variable domain is KAGVTQTPRYLIKTRGQQVTLSCSPISGHRSVSWYQQTPGQGLQFLFEYFSETQRNKGNFPGRFSGRQFSNSRSEMNVSTLELGDSALYLCASSLADRRTDTQYFGPGTRLTVL.